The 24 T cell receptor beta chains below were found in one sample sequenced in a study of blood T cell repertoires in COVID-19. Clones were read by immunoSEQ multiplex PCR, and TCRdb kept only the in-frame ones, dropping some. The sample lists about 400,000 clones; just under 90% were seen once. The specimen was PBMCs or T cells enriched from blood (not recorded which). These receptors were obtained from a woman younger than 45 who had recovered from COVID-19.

DNA of the CDR3: TGTGCCAGCTCACCAAACAGGGCCCGGTTGAACACTGAAGCTTTCTTT. Encoded protein: CASSPNRARLNTEAFF. The rearrangement uses TRBV18 and TRBJ1-1; maybe TRBD1 (6 bases). Germline V gene sequence: CDR1 KGHSH, CDR2 LQKENI. V gave up 2 bases and J gave up 0 bases, with 13 bases separating them. CDR3 length: 16 residues.

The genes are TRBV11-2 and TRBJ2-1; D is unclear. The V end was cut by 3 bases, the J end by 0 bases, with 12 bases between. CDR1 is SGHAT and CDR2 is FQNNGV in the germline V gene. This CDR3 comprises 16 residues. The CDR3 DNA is TGTGCCAGCAGCTTCAGGCTTAGACGCTCCTACAATGAGCAGTTCTTC. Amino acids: CASSFRLRRSYNEQFF.

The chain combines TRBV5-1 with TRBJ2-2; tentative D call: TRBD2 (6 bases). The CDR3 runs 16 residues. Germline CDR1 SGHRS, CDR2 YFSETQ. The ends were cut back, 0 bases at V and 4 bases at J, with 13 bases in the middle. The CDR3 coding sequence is TGCGCCAGCAGCTTGGCCTTTGATAGCGGCACCGGGGAGCTGTTTTTT. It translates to CASSLAFDSGTGELFF.

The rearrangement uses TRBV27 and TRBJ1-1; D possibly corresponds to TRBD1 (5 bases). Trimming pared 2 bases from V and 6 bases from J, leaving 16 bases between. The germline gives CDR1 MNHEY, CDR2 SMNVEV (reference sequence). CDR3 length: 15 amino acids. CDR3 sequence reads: CASSLMSGREAEAFF. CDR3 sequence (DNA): TGTGCCAGCAGTTTAATGAGTGGCAGGGAGGCTGAAGCTTTCTTT.

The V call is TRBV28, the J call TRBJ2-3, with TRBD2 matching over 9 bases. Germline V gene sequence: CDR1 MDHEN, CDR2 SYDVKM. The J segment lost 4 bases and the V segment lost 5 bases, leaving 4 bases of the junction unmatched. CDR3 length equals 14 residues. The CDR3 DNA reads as TGTGCCAGCAGTAGGAGACTAGCGGCAGATACGCAGTATTTT. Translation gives CASSRRLAADTQYF.

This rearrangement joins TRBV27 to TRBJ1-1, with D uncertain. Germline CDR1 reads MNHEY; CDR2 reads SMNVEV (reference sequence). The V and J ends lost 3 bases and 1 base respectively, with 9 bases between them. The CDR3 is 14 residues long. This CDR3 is CASSLVEGNTEAFF. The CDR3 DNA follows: TGTGCCAGCAGTTTGGTGGAGGGGAACACTGAAGCTTTCTTT.

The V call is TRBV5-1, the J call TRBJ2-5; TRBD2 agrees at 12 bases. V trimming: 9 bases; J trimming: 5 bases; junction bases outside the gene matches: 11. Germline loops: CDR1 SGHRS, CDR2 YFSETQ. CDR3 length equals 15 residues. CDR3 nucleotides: TGCGCCACCGGACTAGCGGGACAAATAGGGGAGACCCAGTACTTC. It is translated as CATGLAGQIGETQYF.

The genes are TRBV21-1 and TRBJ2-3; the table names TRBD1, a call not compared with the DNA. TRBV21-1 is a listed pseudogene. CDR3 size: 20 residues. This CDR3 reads CASSKTLGQGCIGSTDTQYF. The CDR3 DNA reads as TGTGCCAGCAGCAAAACCCTGGGACAGGGCTGTATTGGATCCACAGATACGCAGTATTTT.

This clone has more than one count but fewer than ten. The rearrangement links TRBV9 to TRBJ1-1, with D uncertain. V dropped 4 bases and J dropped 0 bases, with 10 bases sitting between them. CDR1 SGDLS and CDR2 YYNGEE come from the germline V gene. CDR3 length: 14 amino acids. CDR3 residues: CASSPQVMNTEAFF. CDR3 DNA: TGTGCCAGCAGCCCCCAGGTTATGAACACTGAAGCTTTCTTT. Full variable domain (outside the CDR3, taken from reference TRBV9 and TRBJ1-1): DSGVTQTPKHLITATGQRVTLRCSPRSGDLSVYWYQQSLDQGLQFLIQYYNGEERAKGNILERFSAQQFPDLHSELNLSSLELGDSALYFCASSPQVMNTEAFFGQGTRLTVV.

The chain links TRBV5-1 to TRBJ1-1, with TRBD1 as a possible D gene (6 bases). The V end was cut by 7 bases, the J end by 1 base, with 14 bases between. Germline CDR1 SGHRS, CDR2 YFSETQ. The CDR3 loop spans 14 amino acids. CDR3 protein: CASGNTGKNTEAFF. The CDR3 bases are TGCGCCAGCGGGAATACAGGGAAGAACACTGAAGCTTTCTTT.

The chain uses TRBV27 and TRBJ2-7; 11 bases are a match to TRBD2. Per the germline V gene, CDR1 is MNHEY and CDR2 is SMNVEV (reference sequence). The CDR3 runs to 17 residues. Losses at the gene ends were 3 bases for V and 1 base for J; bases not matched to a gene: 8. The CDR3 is CASSLALAGVQSYEQYF. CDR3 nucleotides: TGTGCCAGCAGTTTGGCACTAGCGGGAGTTCAGTCCTACGAGCAGTACTTC.

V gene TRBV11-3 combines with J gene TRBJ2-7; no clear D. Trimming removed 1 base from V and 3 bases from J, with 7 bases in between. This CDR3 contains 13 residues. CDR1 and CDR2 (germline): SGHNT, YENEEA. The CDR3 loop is CASSLAYGYEQYF. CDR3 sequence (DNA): TGTGCCAGCAGCTTAGCCTACGGCTACGAGCAGTACTTC.

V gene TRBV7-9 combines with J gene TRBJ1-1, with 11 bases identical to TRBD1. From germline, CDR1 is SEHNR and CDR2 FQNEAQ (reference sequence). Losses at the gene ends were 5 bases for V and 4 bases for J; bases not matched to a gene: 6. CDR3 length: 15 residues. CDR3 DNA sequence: TGTGCCAGCAGCCGTCCCGGGACAGGGGGCACTGAAGCTTTCTTT. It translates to CASSRPGTGGTEAFF.

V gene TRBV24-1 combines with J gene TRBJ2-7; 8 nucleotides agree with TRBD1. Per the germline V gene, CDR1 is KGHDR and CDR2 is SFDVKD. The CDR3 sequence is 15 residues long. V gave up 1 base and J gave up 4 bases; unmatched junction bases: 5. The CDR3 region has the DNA TGTGCCACCAGTGATTTCTCAGGGGGCCGGTACGAGCAGTACTTC. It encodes CATSDFSGGRYEQYF.

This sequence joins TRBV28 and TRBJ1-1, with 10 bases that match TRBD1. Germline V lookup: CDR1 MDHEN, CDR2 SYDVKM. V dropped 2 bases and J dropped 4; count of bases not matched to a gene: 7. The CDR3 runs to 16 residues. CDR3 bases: TGTGCCAGCAGTTTAGGACAGGGGGTCGGAAGCACTGAAGCTTTCTTT. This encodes CASSLGQGVGSTEAFF.

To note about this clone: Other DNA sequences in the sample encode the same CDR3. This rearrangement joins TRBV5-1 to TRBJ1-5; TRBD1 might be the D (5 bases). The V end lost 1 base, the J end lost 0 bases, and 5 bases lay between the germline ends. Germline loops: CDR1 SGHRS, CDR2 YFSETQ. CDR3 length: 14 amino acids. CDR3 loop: CASSLTGSNQPQHF. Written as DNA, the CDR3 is TGCGCCAGCAGCTTGACAGGTAGCAATCAGCCCCAGCATTTT. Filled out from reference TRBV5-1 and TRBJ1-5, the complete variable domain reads KAGVTQTPRYLIKTRGQQVTLSCSPISGHRSVSWYQQTPGQGLQFLFEYFSETQRNKGNFPGRFSGRQFSNSRSEMNVSTLELGDSALYLCASSLTGSNQPQHFGDGTRLSIL.

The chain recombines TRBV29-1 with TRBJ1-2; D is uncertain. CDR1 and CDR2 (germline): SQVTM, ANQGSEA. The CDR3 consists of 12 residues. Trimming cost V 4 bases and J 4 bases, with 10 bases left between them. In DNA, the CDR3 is TGCAGCGTTGCCCCAGGCCGCTATGGCTACACCTTC. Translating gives CSVAPGRYGYTF.

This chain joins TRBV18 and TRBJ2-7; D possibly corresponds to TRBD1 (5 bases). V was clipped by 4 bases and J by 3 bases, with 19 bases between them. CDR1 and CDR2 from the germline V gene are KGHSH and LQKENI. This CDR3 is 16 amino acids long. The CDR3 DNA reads TGTGCCAGCTCACGGGAACAGGTGGGCGCCGTCTACGAGCAGTACTTC. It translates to CASSREQVGAVYEQYF.

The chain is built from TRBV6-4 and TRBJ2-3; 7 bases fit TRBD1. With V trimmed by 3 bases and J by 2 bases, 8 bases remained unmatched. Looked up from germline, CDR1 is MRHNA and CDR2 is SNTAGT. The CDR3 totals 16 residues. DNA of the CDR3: TGTGCCAGCAGTGAAACAGGGGCGCCTGTCACAGATACGCAGTATTTT. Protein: CASSETGAPVTDTQYF.

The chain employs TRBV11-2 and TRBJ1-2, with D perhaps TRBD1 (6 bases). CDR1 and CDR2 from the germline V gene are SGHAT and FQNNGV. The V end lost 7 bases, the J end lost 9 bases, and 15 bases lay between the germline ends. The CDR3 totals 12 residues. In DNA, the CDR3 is TGTGCCAGCACGCCTAGGGGGTCGAGCTACACCTTC. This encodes CASTPRGSSYTF.

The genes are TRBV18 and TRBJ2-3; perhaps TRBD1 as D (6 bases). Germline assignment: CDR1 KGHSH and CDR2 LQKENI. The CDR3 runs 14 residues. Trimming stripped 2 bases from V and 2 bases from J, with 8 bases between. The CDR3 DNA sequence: TGTGCCAGCTCACCAGACAGGTACACAGATACGCAGTATTTT. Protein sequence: CASSPDRYTDTQYF.

CDR3 bases: TGTGCCAGTAGTGAGGGACTAGCGGGGATCACCGGGGAGCTGTTTTTT. This translates into CASSEGLAGITGELFF. The V gene is TRBV19, the J gene TRBJ2-2; 13 bases agree with TRBD2. V shed 5 bases, J shed 4 bases, and the junction held 4 bases outside the gene matches. The CDR3 contains 16 residues. The germline gives CDR1 LNHDA, CDR2 SQIVND (reference sequence).

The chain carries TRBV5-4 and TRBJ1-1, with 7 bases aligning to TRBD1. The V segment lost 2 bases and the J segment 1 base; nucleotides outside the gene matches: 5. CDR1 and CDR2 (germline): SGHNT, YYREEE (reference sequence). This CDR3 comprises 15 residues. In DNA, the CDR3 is TGTGCCAGCAGCTTCGGCTGGGACAGGAACACTGAAGCTTTCTTT. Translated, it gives CASSFGWDRNTEAFF.

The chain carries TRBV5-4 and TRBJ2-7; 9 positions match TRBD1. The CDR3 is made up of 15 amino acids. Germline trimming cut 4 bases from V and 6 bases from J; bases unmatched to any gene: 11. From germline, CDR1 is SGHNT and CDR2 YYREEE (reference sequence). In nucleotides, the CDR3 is TGTGCCAGCAGCCACCGGGACAGGGAGCCTATCGAGCAGTACTTC. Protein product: CASSHRDREPIEQYF.